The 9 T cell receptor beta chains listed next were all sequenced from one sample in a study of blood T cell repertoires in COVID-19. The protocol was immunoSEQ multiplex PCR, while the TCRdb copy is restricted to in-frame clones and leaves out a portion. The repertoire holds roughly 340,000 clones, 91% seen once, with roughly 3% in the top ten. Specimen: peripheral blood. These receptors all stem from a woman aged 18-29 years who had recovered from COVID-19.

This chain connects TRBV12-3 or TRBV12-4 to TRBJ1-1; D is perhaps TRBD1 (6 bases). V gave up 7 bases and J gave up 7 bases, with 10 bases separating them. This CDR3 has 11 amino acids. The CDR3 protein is CASTRTVEAFF. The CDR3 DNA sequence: TGTGCCAGCACCCGGACAGTTGAAGCTTTCTTT.

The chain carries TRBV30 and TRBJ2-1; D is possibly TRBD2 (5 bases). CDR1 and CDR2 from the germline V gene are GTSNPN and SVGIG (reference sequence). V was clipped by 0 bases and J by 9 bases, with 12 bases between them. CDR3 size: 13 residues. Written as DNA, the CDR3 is TGTGCCTGGAGTGTACTAGGGTCTGGTGAGCAGTTCTTC. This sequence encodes CAWSVLGSGEQFF. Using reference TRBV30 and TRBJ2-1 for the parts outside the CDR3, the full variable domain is SQTIHQWPATLVQPVGSPLSLECTVEGTSNPNLYWYRQAAGRGLQLLFYSVGIGQISSEVPQNLSASRPQDRQFILSSKKLLLSDSGFYLCAWSVLGSGEQFFGPGTRLTVL.

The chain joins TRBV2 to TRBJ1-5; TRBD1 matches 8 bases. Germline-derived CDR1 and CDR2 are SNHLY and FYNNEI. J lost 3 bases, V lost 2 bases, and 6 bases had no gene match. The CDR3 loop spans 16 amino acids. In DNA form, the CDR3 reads TGTGCCAGCAGTGAACCAGGGGGCCGGAACAATCAGCCCCAGCATTTT. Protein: CASSEPGGRNNQPQHF.

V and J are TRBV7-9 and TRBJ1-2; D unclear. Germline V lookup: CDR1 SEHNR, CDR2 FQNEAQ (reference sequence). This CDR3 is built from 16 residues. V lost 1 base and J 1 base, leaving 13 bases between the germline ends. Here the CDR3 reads CASSLVSGRLNYGYTF. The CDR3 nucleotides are TGTGCCAGCAGCTTAGTAAGCGGCAGACTTAACTATGGCTACACCTTC.

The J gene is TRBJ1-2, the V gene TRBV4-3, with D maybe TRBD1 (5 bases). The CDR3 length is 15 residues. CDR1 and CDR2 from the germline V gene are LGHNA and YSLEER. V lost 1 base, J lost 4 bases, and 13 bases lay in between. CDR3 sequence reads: CASSQVQGHPYGYTF. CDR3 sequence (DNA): TGCGCCAGCAGCCAAGTACAAGGACACCCCTATGGCTACACCTTC.

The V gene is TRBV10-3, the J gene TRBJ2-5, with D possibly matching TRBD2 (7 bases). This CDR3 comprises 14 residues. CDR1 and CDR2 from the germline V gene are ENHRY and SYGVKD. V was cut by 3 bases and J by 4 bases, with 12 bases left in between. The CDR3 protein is CAISDGGQRETQYF. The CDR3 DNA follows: TGTGCCATCAGTGACGGGGGGCAGCGAGAGACCCAGTACTTC.

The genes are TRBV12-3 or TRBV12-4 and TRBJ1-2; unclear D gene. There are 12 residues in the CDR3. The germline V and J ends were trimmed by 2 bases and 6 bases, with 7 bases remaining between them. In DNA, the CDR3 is TGTGCCAGCAGTTTAAAAATTAATGGCTACACCTTC. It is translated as CASSLKINGYTF.

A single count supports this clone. CDR3 residues: CAIGQGVPGNQPQHF. CDR3 nucleotide sequence: TGTGCCATCGGACAGGGGGTTCCAGGCAATCAGCCCCAGCATTTT. V usage is TRBV27 and J usage is TRBJ1-5; 10 bases line up with TRBD1. The germline V gene has CDR1 MNHEY and CDR2 SMNVEV (reference sequence). The ends lost 10 bases at V and 2 bases at J; junction bases unmatched: 8. This CDR3 has 15 residues.

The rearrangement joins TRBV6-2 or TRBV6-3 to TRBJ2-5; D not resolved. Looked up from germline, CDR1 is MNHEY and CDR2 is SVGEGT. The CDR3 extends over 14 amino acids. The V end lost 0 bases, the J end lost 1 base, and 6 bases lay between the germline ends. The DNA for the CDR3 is TGTGCCAGCAGTTACTCGTCCGTCCAAGAGACCCAGTACTTC. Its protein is CASSYSSVQETQYF.